A selection of T cell receptor beta chains follows, all from one sample in a study of blood T cell repertoires in COVID-19. Sequencing was performed with immunoSEQ multiplex PCR; in TCRdb, only in-frame clones are kept and a portion is missing. This table holds 53,000 or so clones, about 88% found once. Sequencing used peripheral blood. The source is a man aged 70-80 years with active COVID-19. Both conserved end residues are part of each CDR3. The D gene is left open where the match is weak. Clone size is shown for a subset of rows, as once, few, many or a class of expanded clone.

D gene	V gene	clone size	J gene	CDR3 protein	CDR3 DNA
-	TRBV30	few	TRBJ1-6	CAWSAGDNSPLHF	TGTGCCTGGAGTGCAGGGGACAATTCACCCCTCCACTTT
TRBD2	TRBV11-1	-	TRBJ2-5	CASGILAGETQYF	TGTGCCAGCGGGATACTAGCGGGAGAGACCCAGTACTTC
TRBD2	TRBV5-1	-	TRBJ2-7	CASSLGGLAGGEQYF	TGCGCCAGCAGCTTGGGCGGACTAGCGGGAGGCGAGCAGTACTTC
-	TRBV12-3/TRBV12-4	-	TRBJ1-1	CASSLFRTEAFF	TGTGCCAGCAGTTTATTCCGCACTGAAGCTTTCTTT
-	TRBV7-2	-	TRBJ1-4	CASSFATGWNEKLFF	TGTGCCAGCAGCTTCGCGACAGGCTGGAATGAAAAACTGTTTTTT
-	TRBV15	-	TRBJ2-5	CATSREARETQYF	TGTGCCACCAGCAGAGAGGCCCGAGAGACCCAGTACTTC
TRBD2	TRBV10-3	once	TRBJ2-3	CAISDLLAGGPNTQYF	TGTGCCATCAGTGACCTACTAGCGGGAGGGCCGAATACGCAGTATTTT
TRBD1	TRBV7-9	-	TRBJ2-1	CASSSGQGRGEQFF	TGTGCCAGCAGCTCAGGACAGGGACGAGGAGAGCAGTTCTTC
-	TRBV5-1	-	TRBJ2-6	CASTNLFSGANVLTF	TGCGCCAGCACCAACCTATTCTCTGGGGCCAACGTCCTGACTTTC
-	TRBV12-5	-	TRBJ1-1	CASAPRTVEAFF	TGTGCTAGTGCCCCTAGGACAGTTGAAGCTTTCTTT
-	TRBV5-6	-	TRBJ2-7	CASSLLASTSYEQYF	TGTGCCAGCAGCTTGCTAGCGAGCACTTCCTACGAGCAGTACTTC
-	TRBV7-2	-	TRBJ1-4	CASSLNSREKLFF	TGTGCCAGCAGCCTGAACAGTCGGGAAAAACTGTTTTTT
-	TRBV7-8	few	TRBJ2-2	CASSLTVTANTGELFF	TGTGCCAGCAGCTTAACGGTAACTGCGAACACCGGGGAGCTGTTTTTT
TRBD1	TRBV28	-	TRBJ1-2	CASRPGQTYGYTF	TGTGCCAGCAGGCCGGGACAGACCTATGGCTACACCTTC
-	TRBV12-3/TRBV12-4	-	TRBJ1-4	CASRRGFDEKLFF	TGTGCGAGCCGCAGGGGTTTTGATGAAAAACTGTTTTTT
TRBD1	TRBV6-6	-	TRBJ2-2	CASSPPGQGYTGELFF	TGTGCCAGCAGCCCTCCGGGACAGGGGTACACCGGGGAGCTGTTTTTT